This T cell receptor (beta chain) was documented in a study of blood T cell repertoires in COVID-19. Overall study: From the United States, Italy and Spain came samples of acute and convalescent COVID-19. In each case, the material was cDNA or gDNA derived from T cells, B-cell-depleted T cells, or PBMCs.

Method: immunoSEQ multiplex PCR; TCRdb's copy keeps in-frame clones and lacks some. The data hold 150,000 to 200,000 clones, with over 75% observed a single time. The V and J ends lost 5 bases and 2 bases, in that order; junction bases with no gene match: 9. This CDR3 has 18 residues. Germline assignment: CDR1 MNHEY and CDR2 SMNVEV (reference sequence). The chain uses TRBV27 and TRBJ1-6; 10 bases agree with TRBD1. The sample was peripheral blood. This receptor was obtained from a middle-aged man with active or convalescent COVID-19. CDR3 protein: CASSLLADRGAYNSPLHF. In DNA, the CDR3 is TGTGCCAGCAGTCTACTAGCGGACAGGGGGGCCTATAATTCACCCCTCCACTTT.